This TCR beta chain was recovered during a study of T-cell reconstitution after alpha-beta-depleted transplantation in children. The ends lost 6 bases at V and 0 bases at J; junction bases unmatched: 8. Germline CDR1 and CDR2: DFQATT and SNEGSKA (reference sequence). CDR3 size: 15 residues. This clonotype was seen at least ten times. Preparing the TCRbeta library involved the use of unique molecular identifiers. One entry per CDR3 protein results from TCRdb running MiXCR on the PCR reads. The table lists 450,000 to 600,000 distinct CDR3 sequences, about 11% of them singletons. The V call is TRBV20-1, the J call TRBJ2-1, with 7 bases fitting TRBD1. The TCR comes from a child aged 2 to 10 with inherited bone marrow failure, due to receive a stem cell transplant. The material was PBMCs, obtained before TCRalphabeta/CD19-depleted stem cell transplant. The DNA for the CDR3 is TGCAGTGCCCAGGACAGGACGAGCTCCTACAATGAGCAGTTCTTC. It codes for CSAQDRTSSYNEQFF.